This T cell receptor beta chain emerged from a study of T cell clonotyping in hematopoietic cell transplantation. Study findings and constraints: After transplant, recipient diversity fell while pathologically expanded clonotypes grew through day 180.

Germline V gene data show CDR1 as SGHDT and CDR2 as YYEEEE. The length of the CDR3 is 13 residues. Trimming stripped 0 bases from V and 4 bases from J, with 5 bases between. Profiled with immunoSEQ multiplex PCR; TCRdb holds only in-frame clones, not every one. Among roughly 11,000 clones listed, nearly 90% were seen once. Regarding this clone: Its antigen is not known.

This TCR was recovered from a human donor who either received an allogeneic hematopoietic cell transplant for a myeloid malignancy or was a related donor (not recorded which). Some clones in this sample may be carry-over from other donors' samples. The sequenced sample was peripheral blood mononuclear cells. The chain uses TRBV5-6 and TRBJ1-5; D not resolved. CDR3 nucleotides: TGTGCCAGCAGCTTGGGGCGGAATCAGCCCCAGCATTTT. Translating gives CASSLGRNQPQHF.